This T cell receptor (beta chain) was captured by sequencing in a study of shared clonotypes between healthy human individuals. Genomic DNA of every subset was divided equally among multiple immunoSEQ plates. Sorted-subset replicate PCRs used 150 to 250 ng of genomic DNA. This amount corresponded to 30,000 to 35,000 T cell genomes. Clones were read by immunoSEQ multiplex PCR, and TCRdb kept only the in-frame ones, dropping some. Seen here are some 630,000 clones, approximately 96% observed once, and the top ten hold around 0.1%. General study points: In this cohort, only blood was sampled, and tissue repertoires likely differ. In the sorted subsets, rarefaction showed sequencing was incomplete despite large depth.

With regard to this clone: What it binds is unknown.

Naive CD8 populations comprised CD45RO-negative cells positively selected for CCR7, excluding terminally differentiated effector memory CD45RA+ cells. This clonotype was sampled from a woman aged 30 to 39 in good health. The sample comprised naive CD8+ T cells sorted from blood.

DNA of the CDR3: TGTGCCAGCAGCAGCGACAGGGAACGCGATCAGCCCCAGCATTTT. This encodes CASSSDRERDQPQHF. V is TRBV5-6 and J is TRBJ1-5; 7 bases agree with TRBD1. Germline CDR1 reads SGHDT; CDR2 reads YYEEEE. The CDR3 covers 15 residues. J was trimmed by 5 bases and V by 4 bases; bases with no gene match: 9.